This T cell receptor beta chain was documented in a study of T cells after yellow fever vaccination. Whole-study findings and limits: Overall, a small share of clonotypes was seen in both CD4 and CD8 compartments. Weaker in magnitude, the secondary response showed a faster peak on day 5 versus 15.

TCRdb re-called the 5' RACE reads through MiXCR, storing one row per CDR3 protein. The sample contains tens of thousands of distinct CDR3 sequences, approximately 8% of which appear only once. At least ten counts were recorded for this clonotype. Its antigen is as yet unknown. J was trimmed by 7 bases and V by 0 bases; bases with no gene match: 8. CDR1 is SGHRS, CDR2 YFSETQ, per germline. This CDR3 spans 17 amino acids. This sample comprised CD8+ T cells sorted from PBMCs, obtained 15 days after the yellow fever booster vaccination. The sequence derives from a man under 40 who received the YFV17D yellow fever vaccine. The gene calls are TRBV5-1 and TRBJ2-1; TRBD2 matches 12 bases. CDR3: CASSLVGRLAGVNEQFF. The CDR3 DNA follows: TGCGCCAGCAGCTTGGTAGGTCGACTAGCGGGAGTGAATGAGCAGTTCTTC.